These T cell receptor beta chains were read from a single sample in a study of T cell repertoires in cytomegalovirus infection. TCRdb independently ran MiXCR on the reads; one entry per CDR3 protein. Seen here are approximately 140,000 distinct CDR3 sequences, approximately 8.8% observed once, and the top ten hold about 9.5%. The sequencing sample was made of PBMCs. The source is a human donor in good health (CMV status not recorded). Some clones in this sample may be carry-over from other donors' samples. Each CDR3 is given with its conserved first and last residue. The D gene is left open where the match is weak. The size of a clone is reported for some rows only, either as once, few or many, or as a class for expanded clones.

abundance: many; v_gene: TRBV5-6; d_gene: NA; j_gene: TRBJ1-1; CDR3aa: CASSLRGIHTEAFF; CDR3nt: TGTGCCAGCAGCTTACGGGGGATCCACACTGAAGCTTTCTTT
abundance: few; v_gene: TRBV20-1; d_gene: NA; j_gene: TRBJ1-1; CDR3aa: CSALKIPGRYMNTEAFF; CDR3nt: TGCAGTGCCCTTAAAATACCGGGGAGATACATGAACACTGAAGCTTTCTTT
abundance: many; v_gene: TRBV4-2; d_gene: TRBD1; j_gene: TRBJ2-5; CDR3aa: CASSQGTTGAGETQYF; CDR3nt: TGTGCCAGCAGCCAAGGAACGACAGGGGCGGGGGAGACCCAGTACTTC
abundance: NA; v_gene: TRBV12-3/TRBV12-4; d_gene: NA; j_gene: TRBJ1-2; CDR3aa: CASSLSPSGVGLGYTF; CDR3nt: TGTGCCAGCAGTTTATCCCCCAGCGGTGTAGGGTTGGGCTACACCTTC
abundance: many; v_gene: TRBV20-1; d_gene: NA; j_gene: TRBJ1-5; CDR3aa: CSAREGGAEQPQHF; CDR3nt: TGCAGTGCTAGAGAAGGGGGGGCTGAACAGCCCCAGCATTTT
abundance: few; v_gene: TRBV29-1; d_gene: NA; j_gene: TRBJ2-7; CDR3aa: CSVQGSREQYF; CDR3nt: TGCAGCGTTCAGGGGTCCCGCGAGCAGTACTTC
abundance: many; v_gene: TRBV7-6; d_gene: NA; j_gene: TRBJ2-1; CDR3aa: CASSLSAVGEQFF; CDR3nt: TGTGCCAGCAGCTTAAGCGCGGTGGGTGAGCAGTTCTTC
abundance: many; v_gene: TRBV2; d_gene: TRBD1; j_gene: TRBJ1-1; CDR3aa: CASSYRGLVNTEAFF; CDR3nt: TGTGCCAGCAGTTACAGGGGTTTGGTGAACACTGAAGCTTTCTTT
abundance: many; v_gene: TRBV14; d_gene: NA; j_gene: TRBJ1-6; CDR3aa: CASSPFVDGNSPLHF; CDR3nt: TGTGCCAGCAGCCCCTTTGTCGACGGGAATTCACCCCTCCACTTT
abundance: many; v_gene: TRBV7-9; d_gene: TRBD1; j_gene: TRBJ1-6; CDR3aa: CASTDREVYSPLHF; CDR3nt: TGTGCCAGCACCGACAGGGAGGTGTATTCACCCCTCCACTTT
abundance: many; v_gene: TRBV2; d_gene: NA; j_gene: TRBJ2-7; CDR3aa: CASSRTVTYEQYF; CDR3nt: TGTGCCAGCAGTCGGACCGTCACCTACGAGCAGTACTTC
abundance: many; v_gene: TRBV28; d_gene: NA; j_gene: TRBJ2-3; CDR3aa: CASMVGGAVKDTQYF; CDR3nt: TGTGCCAGCATGGTGGGGGGGGCCGTGAAAGATACGCAGTATTTT
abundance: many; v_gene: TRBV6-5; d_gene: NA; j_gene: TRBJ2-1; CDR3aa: CASSYSGRRNEQFF; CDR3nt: TGTGCCAGCAGTTACTCCGGACGGAGGAATGAGCAGTTCTTC
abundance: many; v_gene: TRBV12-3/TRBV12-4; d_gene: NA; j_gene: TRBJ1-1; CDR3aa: CASSLIVWSDQNTEAFF; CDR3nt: TGTGCCAGCAGTTTAATCGTTTGGTCGGACCAGAACACTGAAGCTTTCTTT
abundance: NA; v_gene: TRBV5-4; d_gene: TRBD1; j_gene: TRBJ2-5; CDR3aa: CASSALTGQGETQYF; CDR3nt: TGTGCCAGCAGCGCCCTGACAGGGCAAGGGGAGACCCAGTACTTC
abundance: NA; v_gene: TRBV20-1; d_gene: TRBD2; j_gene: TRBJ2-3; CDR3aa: CSARTSGADTQYF; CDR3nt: TGCAGTGCCAGGACTAGCGGGGCCGATACGCAGTATTTT
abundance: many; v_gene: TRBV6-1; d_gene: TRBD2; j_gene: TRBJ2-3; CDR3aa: CASSLGLAGGGTQYF; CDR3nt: TGTGCCAGCAGTCTGGGACTAGCGGGGGGAGGTACGCAGTATTTT
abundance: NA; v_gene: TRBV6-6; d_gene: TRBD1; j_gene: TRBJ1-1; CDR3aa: CASSLIGGDTEAFF; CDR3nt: TGTGCCAGCAGTTTAATAGGGGGCGACACTGAAGCTTTCTTT
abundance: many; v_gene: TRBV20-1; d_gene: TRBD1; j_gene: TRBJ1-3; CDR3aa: CSARDPGGRSGNTIYF; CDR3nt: TGCAGTGCTAGAGACCCAGGGGGCAGATCTGGAAACACCATATATTTT
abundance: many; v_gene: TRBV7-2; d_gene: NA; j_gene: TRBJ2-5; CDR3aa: CASSPGGRAQETQYF; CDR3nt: TGTGCCAGCAGCCCGGGCGGACGGGCCCAAGAGACCCAGTACTTC
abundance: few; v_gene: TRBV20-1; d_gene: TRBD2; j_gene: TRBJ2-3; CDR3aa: CSARTSGGGTDTQYF; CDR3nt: TGCAGTGCTAGGACTAGCGGGGGGGGCACAGATACGCAGTATTTT
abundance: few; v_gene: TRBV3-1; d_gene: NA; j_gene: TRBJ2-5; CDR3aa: CASSQDRGVYLETQYF; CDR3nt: TGTGCCAGCAGCCAAGATCGAGGAGTTTACCTAGAGACCCAGTACTTC
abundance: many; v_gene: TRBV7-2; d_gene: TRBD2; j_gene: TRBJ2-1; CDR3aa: CASSFSGGAFNEQFF; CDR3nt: TGTGCCAGCAGCTTTTCCGGGGGGGCCTTTAATGAGCAGTTCTTC
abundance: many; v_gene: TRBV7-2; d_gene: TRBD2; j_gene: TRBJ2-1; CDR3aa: CASSKTSGGAYEQFF; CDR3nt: TGTGCCAGCAGCAAGACTAGCGGGGGGGCGTATGAGCAGTTCTTC
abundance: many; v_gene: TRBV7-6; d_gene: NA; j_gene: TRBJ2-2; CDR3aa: CASSPRPGTGELFF; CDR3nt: TGTGCCAGCAGCCCACGTCCCGGTACCGGGGAGCTGTTTTTT
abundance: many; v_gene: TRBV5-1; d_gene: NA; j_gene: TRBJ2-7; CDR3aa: CASSFRGTVDYEQYF; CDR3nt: TGCGCCAGCAGCTTCCGGGGGACAGTAGACTACGAGCAGTACTTC
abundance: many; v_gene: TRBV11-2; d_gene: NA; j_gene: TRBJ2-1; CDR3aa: CASSSGPGDYNEQFF; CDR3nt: TGTGCCAGCAGCTCAGGACCGGGGGATTACAATGAGCAGTTCTTC
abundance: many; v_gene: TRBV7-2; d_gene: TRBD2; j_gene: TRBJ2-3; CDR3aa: CASSPLAGGSDTQYF; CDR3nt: TGTGCCAGCAGCCCACTAGCGGGGGGATCAGATACGCAGTATTTT
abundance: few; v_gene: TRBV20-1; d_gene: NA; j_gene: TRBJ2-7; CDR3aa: CSAGGGTGGQYF; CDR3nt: TGCAGTGCTGGTGGGGGAACCGGGGGGCAGTACTTC
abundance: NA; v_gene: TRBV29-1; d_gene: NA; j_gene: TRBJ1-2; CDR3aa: CSVEDQSGYTF; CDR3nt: TGCAGCGTTGAAGATCAAAGTGGCTACACCTTC
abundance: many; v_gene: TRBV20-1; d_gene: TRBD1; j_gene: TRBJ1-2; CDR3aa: CSASPGTGDVFNYGYTF; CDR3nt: TGCAGTGCTTCACCCGGGACAGGGGACGTCTTTAACTATGGCTACACCTTC
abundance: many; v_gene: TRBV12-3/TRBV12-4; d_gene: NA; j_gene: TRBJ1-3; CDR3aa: CASSFSRSGNTIYF; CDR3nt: TGTGCCAGCAGTTTTTCTCGCTCTGGAAACACCATATATTTT
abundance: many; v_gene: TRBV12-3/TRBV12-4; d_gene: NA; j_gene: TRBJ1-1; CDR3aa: CASSFVGILGTEAFF; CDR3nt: TGTGCCAGCAGTTTTGTTGGGATTCTAGGCACTGAAGCTTTCTTT
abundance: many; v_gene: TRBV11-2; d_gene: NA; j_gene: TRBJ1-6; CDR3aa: CASSYLDLTLHF; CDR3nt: TGTGCCAGCAGCTACCTAGATCTCACCCTCCACTTT
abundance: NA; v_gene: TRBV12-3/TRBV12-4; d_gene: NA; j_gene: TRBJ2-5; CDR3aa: CASSFLGQETQYF; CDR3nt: TGTGCCAGCAGTTTTTTGGGCCAAGAGACCCAGTACTTC
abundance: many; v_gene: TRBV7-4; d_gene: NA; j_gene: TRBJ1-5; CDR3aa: CASSFRTENNQPQHF; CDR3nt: TGTGCCAGCAGCTTCCGGACAGAGAACAATCAGCCCCAGCATTTT
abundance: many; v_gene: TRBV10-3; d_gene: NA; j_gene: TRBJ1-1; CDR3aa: CASEAARGTEAFF; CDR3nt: TGTGCCTCGGAGGCCGCTAGGGGGACTGAAGCTTTCTTT
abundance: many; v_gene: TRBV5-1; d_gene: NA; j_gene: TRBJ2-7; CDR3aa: CASSLDGIRLQYF; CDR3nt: TGCGCCAGCAGCTTGGACGGGATACGATTGCAGTACTTC
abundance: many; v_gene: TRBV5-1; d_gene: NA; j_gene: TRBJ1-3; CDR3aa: CASSFLPGSGNTIYF; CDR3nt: TGCGCCAGCAGCTTCCTACCGGGCTCTGGAAACACCATATATTTT
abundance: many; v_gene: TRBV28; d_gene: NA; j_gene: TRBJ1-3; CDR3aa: CASSPHSVERNTIYF; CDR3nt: TGTGCCAGCAGTCCACACAGCGTCGAGAGAAACACCATATATTTT
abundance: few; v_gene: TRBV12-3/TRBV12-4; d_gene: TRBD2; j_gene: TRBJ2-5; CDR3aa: CASRRGTNQETQYF; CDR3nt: TGTGCCAGCAGGCGGGGGACTAATCAAGAGACCCAGTACTTC
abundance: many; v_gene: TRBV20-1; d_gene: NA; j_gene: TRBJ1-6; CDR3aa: CSARRGRGSPLHF; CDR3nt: TGCAGTGCTAGAAGAGGGAGAGGTTCACCCCTCCACTTT
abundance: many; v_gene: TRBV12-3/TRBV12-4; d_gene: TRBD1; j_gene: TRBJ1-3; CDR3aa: CASSFSGTGGSGNTIYF; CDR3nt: TGTGCCAGCAGTTTTTCTGGGACAGGGGGCTCTGGAAACACCATATATTTT
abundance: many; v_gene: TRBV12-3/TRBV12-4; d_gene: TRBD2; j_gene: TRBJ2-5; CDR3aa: CASSRLAGQETQYF; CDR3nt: TGTGCCAGCAGTAGACTAGCGGGGCAAGAGACCCAGTACTTC
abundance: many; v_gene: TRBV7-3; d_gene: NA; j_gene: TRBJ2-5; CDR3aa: CASSLPQETQYF; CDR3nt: TGTGCCAGCAGCTTGCCCCAAGAGACCCAGTACTTC
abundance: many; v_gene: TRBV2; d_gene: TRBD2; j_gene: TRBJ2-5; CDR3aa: CASSRAGLAGGETQYF; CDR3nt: TGTGCCAGCAGCAGAGCAGGACTAGCGGGGGGCGAGACCCAGTACTTC
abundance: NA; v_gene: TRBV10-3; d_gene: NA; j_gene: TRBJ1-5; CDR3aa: CAISQGGQPQHF; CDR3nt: TGTGCCATCAGTCAGGGTGGTCAGCCCCAGCATTTT
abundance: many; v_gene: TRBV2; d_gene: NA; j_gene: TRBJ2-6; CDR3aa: CASSEVTGFAGANVLTF; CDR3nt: TGTGCCAGCAGTGAAGTCACGGGGTTCGCTGGGGCCAACGTCCTGACTTTC
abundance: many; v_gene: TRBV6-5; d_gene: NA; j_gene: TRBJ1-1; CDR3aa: CASSHRRGGNTEAFF; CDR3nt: TGTGCCAGCAGTCACCGACGGGGGGGAAACACTGAAGCTTTCTTT
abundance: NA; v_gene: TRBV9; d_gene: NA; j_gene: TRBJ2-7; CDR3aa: CASSVGLEQYF; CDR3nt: TGTGCCAGCAGCGTAGGACTCGAGCAGTACTTC
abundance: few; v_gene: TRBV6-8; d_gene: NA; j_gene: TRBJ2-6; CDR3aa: CASSYTLGGAGANVLTF; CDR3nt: TGTGCCAGCAGTTACACCTTAGGGGGGGCCGGGGCCAACGTCCTGACTTTC
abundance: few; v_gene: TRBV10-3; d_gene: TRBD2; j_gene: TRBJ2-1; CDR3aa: CAISTGLDTYNEQFF; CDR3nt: TGTGCCATCAGTACCGGACTAGACACCTACAATGAGCAGTTCTTC
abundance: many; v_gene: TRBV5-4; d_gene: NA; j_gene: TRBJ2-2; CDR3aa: CASSPQGTGELFF; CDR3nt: TGTGCCAGCAGTCCCCAGGGAACCGGGGAGCTGTTTTTT
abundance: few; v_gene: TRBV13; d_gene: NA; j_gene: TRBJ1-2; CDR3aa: CASSLSPRVVRTEGYTF; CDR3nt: TGTGCCAGCAGCTTAAGTCCGCGGGTAGTTCGGACCGAAGGCTACACCTTC
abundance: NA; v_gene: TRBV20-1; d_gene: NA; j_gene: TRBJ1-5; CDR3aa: CSASPSGGSQPQHF; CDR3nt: TGCAGTGCTAGTCCGTCCGGGGGGAGTCAGCCCCAGCATTTT
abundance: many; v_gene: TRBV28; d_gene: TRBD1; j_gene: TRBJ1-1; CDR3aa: CASTSGGRNTEAFF; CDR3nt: TGTGCCAGCACTTCAGGGGGAAGAAACACTGAAGCTTTCTTT